This T cell receptor (beta chain) was recovered during a study of STAT5B mutations in CD4+ large granular lymphocyte leukemia. Study-wide background: Among healthy controls, a particular HLA allele went with more CDR3 'QG' motifs.

Study results and caveats: 8/27 top patient clones versus 2/35 control clones were TRBV06-family.

The survey-level immunoSEQ assay was used. In the authors' methods: The detection floor for productive clonotype frequency was 2.59 x 10-5. The method was immunoSEQ multiplex PCR; TCRdb's version includes in-frame clones alone and lacks a portion of them. V and J calls and clone size are given by that table; D and trimming were obtained from the DNA. The sample holds 35,000 to 45,000 clones; 80% to 90% are singletons and the top ten take around 3%. This CDR3 is built from 14 residues. The germline CDR1 and CDR2 sequences are MGHRA and YSYEKL. To note about this clone: What it recognizes is unknown. One end of the junction fails to match germline, which may point to a read error.

Sequenced input: CD4+ T cells from blood buffy coats. The chain is built from TRBV4-1 and TRBJ2-5; 7 nucleotides align to TRBD2. This TCR was sampled from a human donor in good health. Here the CDR3 reads CASSQPGVAGPPHF. CDR3 sequence (DNA): TGCGCCAGCAGCCAACCTGGGGTAGCGGGCCCCCCCCACTTC.